Below, 25 T cell receptor beta chains from the same sample are listed, as sequenced in a study of identical twins. From the 5' RACE reads, TCRdb called clonotypes with MiXCR, one entry per CDR3 protein. The table includes over 550,000 distinct CDR3 sequences, about 7.1% detected once. The same specimen was also included in a second study, on yellow fever vaccine responses in identical twins.

Sequenced material: PBMCs. The source of these receptors is a woman between 18 and 30 years old in good health.

As concerns this clonotype: At one end, the junction sequence differs from germline, possibly due to a read error. This sequence joins TRBV12-3 or TRBV12-4 and TRBJ2-2; 9 positions match TRBD1. The CDR3 has 18 residues. Here the CDR3 DNA reads TGTACCAGCAGTCCTAGGACAGGGGCCACCATTAACACCGGGGAGCTGTTTTTT. Translated: CTSSPRTGATINTGELFF.

This clonotype has at least ten counts. The V call is TRBV6-6, the J call TRBJ2-1, with 7 bases that match TRBD2. V gave up 5 bases and J gave up 15 bases; unmatched junction bases: 7. The length of the CDR3 is 11 residues. CDR1 is MNHNY, CDR2 SVGAGI, per germline (reference sequence). The chain's CDR3 is CASSTGLVPFF. The CDR3 bases are TGTGCCAGCAGTACCGGACTAGTTCCGTTCTTC.

This clonotype occurred many times. The chain carries TRBV10-2 and TRBJ2-5; maybe TRBD1 (6 bases). V shed 7 bases and J shed 2 bases, with 11 bases lying between them. The germline V gene encodes CDR1 WSHSY and CDR2 SAAADI. The CDR3 extends over 13 amino acids. The CDR3 DNA is TGCGCCAGCACCGGACAGACACAAGAGACCCAGTACTTC. This sequence encodes CASTGQTQETQYF.

In its sample, this clonotype was seen many times. The rearrangement joins TRBV10-3 to TRBJ1-1, with 7 bases that match TRBD1. The CDR3 is 14 residues long. V gave up 6 bases and J gave up 1 base; unmatched junction bases: 5. Per the germline V gene, CDR1 is ENHRY and CDR2 is SYGVKD. The CDR3 DNA sequence: TGTGCCATCAGGCCCGGGACAGCGAACACTGAAGCTTTCTTT. It codes for CAIRPGTANTEAFF.

V and J are TRBV27 and TRBJ2-7, with D possibly being TRBD1 (6 bases). Per germline, CDR1 MNHEY and CDR2 SMNVEV (reference sequence). This CDR3 comprises 12 residues. The CDR3 DNA reads TGTGCTACCGGGGCAGGGGCCTACGAGCAGTACTTC. It yields the protein CATGAGAYEQYF.

Many counts were recorded for this clonotype. In DNA, the CDR3 is TGTGCCAGCAGACAGGGTTATAACGAGCAGTACTTC. Translating gives CASRQGYNEQYF. The genes are TRBV2 and TRBJ2-7; D may be TRBD1 (6 bases). Germline CDR1 and CDR2: SNHLY and FYNNEI. CDR3 length: 12 residues. Trimming took off 6 bases at V and 5 bases at J, with 11 bases between the two ends.

This chain uses TRBV28 with TRBJ2-1; tentative D call: TRBD1 (5 bases). V gave up 3 bases and J gave up 4 bases, with 13 bases separating them. Germline CDR1 reads MDHEN; CDR2 reads SYDVKM. The length of the CDR3 is 15 residues. The CDR3 region has the DNA TGTGCCAGCAGTTTGGAGCCCCCAGGGTACAATGAGCAGTTCTTC. Its translation is CASSLEPPGYNEQFF.

This clonotype was seen repeatedly, ten times or more. The chain recombines TRBV3-1 with TRBJ2-2, with D perhaps TRBD2 (6 bases). CDR1 and CDR2 (germline): LGHDT, YNNKEL (reference sequence). The CDR3 runs 17 residues. Trimming left V 0 bases short and J 5 bases short, with 16 bases between. Here the CDR3 reads CASSQDGTREVTGELFF. CDR3 nucleotides: TGTGCCAGCAGCCAAGACGGTACAAGGGAGGTAACCGGGGAGCTGTTTTTT.

The V gene is TRBV20-1, the J gene TRBJ2-7; 12 nucleotides agree with TRBD2. Germline V gives CDR1 DFQATT, CDR2 SNEGSKA (reference sequence). V was pared by 3 bases and J by 3 bases, with 3 bases of the junction left unmatched. The CDR3 loop spans 14 amino acids. CDR3 nucleotides: TGCAGTGCTAGCGGACTAGCGGGACTCTACGAGCAGTACTTC. Amino acid sequence: CSASGLAGLYEQYF.

This clonotype was counted many times. The rearrangement uses TRBV24-1 and TRBJ2-5; TRBD2 matches 10 bases. The CDR3 runs 14 residues. The V gene end was trimmed by 4 bases and the J gene end by 4 bases; junction bases not matched to a gene: 2. The germline V gene encodes CDR1 KGHDR and CDR2 SFDVKD. The CDR3 sequence is CATSDRLAGETQYF. Written as DNA, the CDR3 is TGTGCCACCAGTGACCGACTAGCGGGAGAGACCCAGTACTTC.

This clonotype was counted at least ten times. The J gene is TRBJ2-1, the V gene TRBV7-9; D perhaps matches TRBD2 (5 bases). The length of the CDR3 is 16 residues. Germline loops: CDR1 SEHNR, CDR2 FQNEAQ (reference sequence). The V end lost 5 bases, the J end lost 8 bases, and 22 bases lay between the germline ends. The CDR3: CASSPDTMRAVDEQFF. CDR3 in DNA: TGTGCCAGCAGCCCGGATACAATGAGGGCCGTGGATGAGCAGTTCTTC.

The J gene is TRBJ2-5, the V gene TRBV28; possibly TRBD2 for D (5 bases). V lost 4 bases to trimming and J lost 5 bases, with 23 bases between them. This CDR3 has 17 residues. CDR1 and CDR2 (germline): MDHEN, SYDVKM. CDR3: CASSSHPGLLGRETQYF. The CDR3 DNA reads TGTGCCAGCAGTTCCCATCCCGGACTGCTTGGTCGCGAGACCCAGTACTTC.

As regards this clonotype: Compared with germline, one end of the junction differs, possibly owing to a read error. This chain uses TRBV2 with TRBJ1-6; no clear D. This CDR3 spans 12 amino acids. Germline V gives CDR1 SNHLY, CDR2 FYNNEI. The CDR3 spells CASSEANSPLHF. CDR3 nucleotide sequence: TGTGCCAGCAGCGAAGCCAATTCACCCCTCCACTTT.

The chain uses TRBV29-1 and TRBJ2-5, with 8 nucleotides matching TRBD2. With V trimmed by 3 bases and J by 5 bases, 2 bases remained unmatched. Looked up from germline, CDR1 is SQVTM and CDR2 is ANQGSEA. There are 12 residues in the CDR3. CDR3 amino acids: CSVDSGKETQYF. Here the CDR3 DNA reads TGCAGCGTTGATAGCGGGAAGGAGACCCAGTACTTC.

In its sample, this clonotype was seen many times. The chain employs TRBV24-1 and TRBJ2-1, with a weak D call TRBD2 (7 bases). Trimming pared 5 bases from V and 0 bases from J, leaving 25 bases between. This CDR3 contains 20 residues. CDR1 KGHDR and CDR2 SFDVKD come from the germline V gene. This CDR3 is CATSGDGRGGSLDSYNEQFF. The DNA of the CDR3 is TGTGCCACCAGTGGGGATGGGAGGGGGGGGAGTTTGGACTCCTACAATGAGCAGTTCTTC.

J is TRBJ2-6 and V is TRBV24-1, with D unresolved. The germline V gene encodes CDR1 KGHDR and CDR2 SFDVKD. The CDR3 consists of 15 residues. The V end was cut by 6 bases, the J end by 0 bases, with 8 bases between. CDR3 nucleotides: TGTGCCACCAGTTCCCCTAACTCTGGGGCCAACGTCCTGACTTTC. Residues: CATSSPNSGANVLTF.

This clonotype has just a few counts. V and J are TRBV7-9 and TRBJ2-7, with D perhaps matching TRBD2 (6 bases). Germline CDR1 is SEHNR and CDR2 is FQNEAQ (reference sequence). CDR3 length: 15 amino acids. Trimming removed 4 bases at V and 6 bases at J, with 19 bases between. CDR3 DNA sequence: TGTGCCAGCAGCTCACAACGGGACCGGGAGACCGAGCAGTACTTC. Translating it yields CASSSQRDRETEQYF.

This clonotype was counted between two and nine times. The chain joins TRBV5-1 to TRBJ2-3, with D possibly matching TRBD1 (5 bases). This CDR3 region has 14 residues. V was shortened by 2 bases and J by 14 bases, with 21 bases between the two germline ends. Germline assignment: CDR1 SGHRS and CDR2 YFSETQ. CDR3: CASSLEIRAGHLYF. The CDR3 coding sequence is TGCGCCAGCAGCTTAGAGATCAGGGCCGGCCATCTGTATTTT.

This clonotype was detected a few times. The rearrangement joins TRBV2 to TRBJ2-7; 7 bases are a match to TRBD1. This CDR3 is 13 amino acids long. The junction had 7 bases not matched to a gene; V was cut back by 8 bases and J by 3 bases. Germline CDR1 SNHLY, CDR2 FYNNEI. Written as DNA, the CDR3 is TGTGCCAGCGGAAGACAGGGTCGCTACGAGCAGTACTTC. As protein: CASGRQGRYEQYF.

The chain employs TRBV12-3 or TRBV12-4 and TRBJ2-7; 8 nucleotides agree with TRBD1. The CDR3 totals 14 residues. Germline trimming cut 4 bases from V and 5 bases from J; bases unmatched to any gene: 7. CDR3 protein: CASSYRQGWHEQYF. CDR3 coding DNA: TGTGCCAGCAGTTACCGACAGGGGTGGCACGAGCAGTACTTC.

This clonotype has more than one count but fewer than ten. The chain is built from TRBV14 and TRBJ2-1; a possible D gene is TRBD2 (5 bases). Trimming shortened V by 8 bases and J by 6 bases, and 17 bases separated the two germline ends. Germline CDR1 is SGHDN and CDR2 is FVKESK. The CDR3 is 14 residues long. CDR3 sequence reads: CASEGPLVGNEQFF. The CDR3 coding sequence is TGTGCCAGCGAGGGTCCCCTTGTGGGCAATGAGCAGTTCTTC.

In its sample, this clonotype was seen a few times. The chain couples TRBV15 to TRBJ1-1; D remains unclear. V gave up 7 bases and J gave up 1 base, with 13 bases separating them. The length of the CDR3 is 14 residues. Germline CDR1 is LNHNV and CDR2 is YYDKDF (reference sequence). CDR3 bases: TGTGCCACCAAGGCAGGAGGGCGGAACACTGAAGCTTTCTTT. Protein product: CATKAGGRNTEAFF.

This clonotype was observed a handful of times. The chain couples TRBV6-5 to TRBJ2-3; D is undetermined. Germline CDR1 MNHEY, CDR2 SVGAGI. Trimming shortened V by 0 bases and J by 5 bases, and 12 bases separated the two germline ends. This CDR3 is built from 15 residues. CDR3 region: CASSYSGSVLDTQYF. Written as DNA, the CDR3 is TGTGCCAGCAGTTACTCAGGTTCAGTTCTAGATACGCAGTATTTT.

The rearrangement links TRBV20-1 to TRBJ2-1; 14 nucleotides match TRBD2. V gave up 3 bases and J gave up 4 bases; unmatched junction bases: 8. CDR1 is DFQATT and CDR2 is SNEGSKA in the germline V gene (reference sequence). The CDR3 has 17 amino acids. CDR3 nucleotide sequence: TGCAGTGCTAGTTATAGACTAGCGGGAGGGGTTTACAATGAGCAGTTCTTC. Amino acid sequence: CSASYRLAGGVYNEQFF.

The rearrangement joins TRBV20-1 to TRBJ1-4, with 7 bases matching TRBD1. The germline gives CDR1 DFQATT, CDR2 SNEGSKA (reference sequence). The CDR3 loop spans 17 amino acids. V was clipped by 0 bases and J by 5 bases; unmatched bases: 12. The CDR3 loop is CSARDRLRGLQNEKLFF. The CDR3 nucleotides read TGCAGTGCTAGAGATCGTCTGAGGGGGCTCCAAAATGAAAAACTGTTTTTT.